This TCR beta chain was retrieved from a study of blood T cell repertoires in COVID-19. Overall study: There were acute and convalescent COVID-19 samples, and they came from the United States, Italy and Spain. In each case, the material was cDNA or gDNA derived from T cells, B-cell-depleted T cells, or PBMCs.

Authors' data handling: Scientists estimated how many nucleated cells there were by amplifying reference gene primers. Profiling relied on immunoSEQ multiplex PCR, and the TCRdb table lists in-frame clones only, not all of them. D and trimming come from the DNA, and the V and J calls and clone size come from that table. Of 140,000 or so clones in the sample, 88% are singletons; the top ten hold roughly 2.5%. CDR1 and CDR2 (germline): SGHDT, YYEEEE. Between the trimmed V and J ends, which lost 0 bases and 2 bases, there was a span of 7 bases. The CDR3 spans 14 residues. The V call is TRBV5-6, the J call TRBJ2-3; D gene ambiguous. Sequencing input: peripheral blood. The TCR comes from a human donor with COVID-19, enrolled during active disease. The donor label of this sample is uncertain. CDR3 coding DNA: TGTGCCAGCAGCTTGGGCCTAATCACAGATACGCAGTATTTT. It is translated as CASSLGLITDTQYF. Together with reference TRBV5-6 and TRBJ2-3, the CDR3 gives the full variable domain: DAGVTQSPTHLIKTRGQQVTLRCSPKSGHDTVSWYQQALGQGPQFIFQYYEEEERQRGNFPDRFSGHQFPNYSSELNVNALLLGDSALYLCASSLGLITDTQYFGPGTRLTVL.